One sample yielded the 14 T cell receptor beta chains listed below, sequenced in a study of T cells after yellow fever vaccination. TCRdb recomputed calls from the 5' RACE reads with MiXCR, one row per CDR3 protein. The sample consists of 170,000 or so distinct CDR3 sequences, roughly 8.8% of them appearing once. Material: CD8+ T cells sorted from PBMCs, obtained 45 days after the yellow fever booster vaccination. The receptors derive from a man aged 18 to 30 who received the YFV17D yellow fever vaccine.

This clonotype has just a few counts. The rearrangement joins TRBV5-6 to TRBJ2-7; D unresolved. V lost 1 base and J lost 5, with 16 bases in between. The length of the CDR3 is 15 residues. Germline CDR1 reads SGHDT; CDR2 reads YYEEEE. The CDR3, as DNA: TGTGCCAGCAGCTTGTACGACACCCTGGAGCACGAGCAGTACTTC. Amino acids: CASSLYDTLEHEQYF.

The rearrangement joins TRBV6-4 to TRBJ1-2; D may be TRBD1 (5 bases). The ends were cut back, 6 bases at V and 5 bases at J, with 13 bases in the middle. The length of the CDR3 is 13 residues. Germline V gene data show CDR1 as MRHNA and CDR2 as SNTAGT. The CDR3 coding sequence is TGTGCCAGCAGCGGGCCCCCAGGGTATGGCTACACCTTC. Its translation is CASSGPPGYGYTF.

This chain connects TRBV7-9 to TRBJ2-2; D might be TRBD2 (5 bases). Looked up from germline, CDR1 is SEHNR and CDR2 is FQNEAQ (reference sequence). Between the trimmed V and J ends, which lost 5 bases and 4 bases, there was a span of 17 bases. The CDR3 is 16 amino acids. The CDR3 bases are TGTGCCAGCAGCCAAGCGGCCGGGGTGGTCACCGGGGAGCTGTTTTTT. This translates into CASSQAAGVVTGELFF.

The chain recombines TRBV12-5 with TRBJ2-3; D possibly corresponds to TRBD1 (5 bases). The germline CDR1 and CDR2 sequences are LGHNT and FRNRAP. Trimming pared 1 base from V and 6 bases from J, leaving 14 bases between. CDR3 length: 15 residues. This CDR3 reads CASGLGGARTDTQYF. CDR3 in DNA: TGTGCTAGTGGTTTGGGGGGCGCTCGTACCGATACGCAGTATTTT. Full variable domain (remainder filled in from reference TRBV12-5 and TRBJ2-3): DARVTQTPRHKVTEMGQEVTMRCQPILGHNTVFWYRQTMMQGLELLAYFRNRAPLDDSGMPKDRFSAEMPDATLATLKIQPSEPRDSAVYFCASGLGGARTDTQYFGPGTRLTVL.

The genes are TRBV29-1 and TRBJ2-7; 8 bases align to TRBD1. Germline V gives CDR1 SQVTM, CDR2 ANQGSEA. This CDR3 spans 11 amino acids. V trimming: 4 bases; J trimming: 6 bases; junction bases outside the gene matches: 2. CDR3 loop: CSVGTGLEQYV. The CDR3, as DNA: TGCAGCGTTGGGACAGGGCTCGAGCAGTACGTC.

This clonotype was counted only a few times. The chain recombines TRBV12-3 or TRBV12-4 with TRBJ1-1, with D perhaps TRBD1 (6 bases). V lost 1 base to trimming and J lost 3 bases, with 15 bases between them. The CDR3 spans 16 residues. The CDR3 DNA reads TGTGCCAGCAGTTTAGGGCAGGGGCCGCGGGACACTGAAGCTTTCTTT. Translated, it gives CASSLGQGPRDTEAFF.

This clonotype was seen more than once but under ten times. The V gene is TRBV10-2, the J gene TRBJ2-7, with D possibly being TRBD2 (6 bases). This CDR3 comprises 13 residues. Germline V gene lookup returns CDR1 WSHSY and CDR2 SAAADI. Trimming removed 5 bases at V and 6 bases at J, with 14 bases between. Here the CDR3 reads CASSHARGSEQYF. As DNA, the CDR3 is TGCGCCAGCAGTCACGCTCGGGGGTCCGAGCAGTACTTC.

At least ten counts were recorded for this clonotype. The rearrangement links TRBV6-4 to TRBJ2-3; TRBD2 agrees at 15 bases. The CDR3 is 16 amino acids. The germline V gene encodes CDR1 MRHNA and CDR2 SNTAGT. The V and J ends lost 0 bases and 6 bases, in that order; junction bases with no gene match: 1. The CDR3 DNA follows: TGTGCCAGCAGTGACTCCGGGACTAGCGGGGGGGATACGCAGTATTTT. Protein sequence: CASSDSGTSGGDTQYF.

V gene TRBV4-1 combines with J gene TRBJ1-2; D is perhaps TRBD1 (5 bases). V was pared by 1 base and J by 6 bases, with 15 bases between. The CDR3 covers 15 residues. CDR1 MGHRA and CDR2 YSYEKL come from the germline V gene. Here the CDR3 DNA reads TGCGCCAGCAGCCAAGTGGTACACTCAGGGCATGGCTACACCTTC. Translation gives CASSQVVHSGHGYTF.

The chain joins TRBV5-1 to TRBJ2-7; possible D gene TRBD1, 5 bases. Germline CDR1 SGHRS, CDR2 YFSETQ. This CDR3 region has 13 residues. Trimming pared 4 bases from V and 5 bases from J, leaving 13 bases between. This chain's CDR3 is CASSLLGAHEQYF. CDR3 nucleotides: TGCGCCAGCAGCCTTTTAGGGGCCCACGAGCAGTACTTC. Together with reference TRBV5-1 and TRBJ2-7, the CDR3 gives the full variable domain: KAGVTQTPRYLIKTRGQQVTLSCSPISGHRSVSWYQQTPGQGLQFLFEYFSETQRNKGNFPGRFSGRQFSNSRSEMNVSTLELGDSALYLCASSLLGAHEQYFGPGTRLTVT.

This clonotype was seen a few times. The V and J genes are TRBV12-3 or TRBV12-4 and TRBJ2-3; 10 bases map to TRBD1. The ends lost 6 bases at V and 3 bases at J; junction bases unmatched: 6. The CDR3 runs 15 residues. CDR3 sequence (DNA): TGTGCCAGCAGCAGGGACAGGGGAAGGACAGATACGCAGTATTTT. Translation: CASSRDRGRTDTQYF.

The rearrangement joins TRBV5-6 to TRBJ1-2; D may be TRBD1 (6 bases). Per germline, CDR1 SGHDT and CDR2 YYEEEE. Trimming removed 3 bases from V and 7 bases from J, with 16 bases in between. This CDR3 contains 14 residues. CDR3 DNA: TGTGCCAGCAGCTACGGAACAGGGACGTTTGGCTACACCTTC. It codes for CASSYGTGTFGYTF. The full variable domain, completed using reference TRBV5-6 and TRBJ1-2, is DAGVTQSPTHLIKTRGQQVTLRCSPKSGHDTVSWYQQALGQGPQFIFQYYEEEERQRGNFPDRFSGHQFPNYSSELNVNALLLGDSALYLCASSYGTGTFGYTFGSGTRLTVV.

Points on this clonotype: An end of the junction differs from the germline gene, which may be a read error. Here the CDR3 DNA reads TGCGCCACCAGCGGGGCAAACACCGGGGAGCTGTTTTTT. Amino acid sequence: CATSGANTGELFF. The chain joins TRBV4-1 to TRBJ2-2; TRBD2 agrees at 7 bases. Per the germline V gene, CDR1 is MGHRA and CDR2 is YSYEKL. The CDR3 contains 13 residues.

This clonotype was observed a handful of times. V gene TRBV6-5 combines with J gene TRBJ1-2; tentatively, D is TRBD1 (5 bases). This CDR3 contains 13 residues. CDR1 is MNHEY and CDR2 is SVGAGI in the germline V gene. V dropped 3 bases and J dropped 7 bases, with 12 bases sitting between them. The CDR3 loop reads CASSYGGGGGYTF. In nucleotides, the CDR3 is TGTGCCAGCAGTTATGGCGGCGGGGGTGGCTACACCTTC.